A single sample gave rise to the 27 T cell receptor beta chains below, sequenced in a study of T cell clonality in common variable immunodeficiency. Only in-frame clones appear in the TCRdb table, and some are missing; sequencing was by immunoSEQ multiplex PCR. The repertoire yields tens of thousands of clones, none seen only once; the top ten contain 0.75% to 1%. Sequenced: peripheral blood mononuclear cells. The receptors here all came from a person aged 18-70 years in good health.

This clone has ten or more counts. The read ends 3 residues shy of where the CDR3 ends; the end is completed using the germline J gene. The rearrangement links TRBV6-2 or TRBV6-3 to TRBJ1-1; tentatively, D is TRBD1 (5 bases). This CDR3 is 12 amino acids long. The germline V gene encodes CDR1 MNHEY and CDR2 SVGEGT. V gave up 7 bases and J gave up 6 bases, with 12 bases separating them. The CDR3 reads CASIASGSEAFF. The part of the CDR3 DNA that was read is TGTGCCAGCATTGCCTCAGGGTCTGAA.

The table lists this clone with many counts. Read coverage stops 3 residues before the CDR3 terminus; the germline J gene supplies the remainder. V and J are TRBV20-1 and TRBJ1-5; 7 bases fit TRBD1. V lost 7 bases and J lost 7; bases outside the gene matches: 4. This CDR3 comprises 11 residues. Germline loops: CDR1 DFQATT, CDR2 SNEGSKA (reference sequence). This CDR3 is CSVGTVQPQHF. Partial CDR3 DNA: TGCAGTGTAGGGACAGTGCAGCCC.

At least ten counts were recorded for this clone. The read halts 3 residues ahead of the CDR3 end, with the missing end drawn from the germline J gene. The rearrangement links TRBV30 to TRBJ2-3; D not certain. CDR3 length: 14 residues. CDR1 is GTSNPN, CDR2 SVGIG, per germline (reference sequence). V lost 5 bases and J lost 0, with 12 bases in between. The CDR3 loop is CAWDLLTSTDTQYF. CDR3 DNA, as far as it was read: TGTGCCTGGGACCTACTAACTAGCACAGATACG.

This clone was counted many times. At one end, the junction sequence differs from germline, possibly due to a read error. The CDR3 sequence: CASSRQLAGAYNEQFF. CDR3 DNA (partial): TGCGCCAGCAGCCGACAACTAGCGGGAGCTTACAATGAG. This chain uses TRBV4-2 with TRBJ2-1, with 11 bases aligning to TRBD2. The CDR3 end lies 3 residues beyond the end of the read and is filled in from the germline J gene. The CDR3 sequence is 16 residues long. Germline V gene data show CDR1 as LGHNA and CDR2 as YNFKEQ.

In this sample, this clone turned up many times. The CDR3 DNA, read in part, is TGCAGTGCTAGAGATCAGGGACTAGCGGGGAATGAG. Translated: CSARDQGLAGNE. The CDR3 as a whole reads CSARDQGLAGNEQFF. The chain links TRBV20-1 to TRBJ2-1, with 13 bases aligning to TRBD2. The CDR3 end falls 3 residues outside the read, so it is completed with the germline J gene. The length of the CDR3 is 15 residues. Losses at the gene ends were 0 bases for V and 7 bases for J; bases not matched to a gene: 3. Germline CDR1 reads DFQATT; CDR2 reads SNEGSKA (reference sequence).

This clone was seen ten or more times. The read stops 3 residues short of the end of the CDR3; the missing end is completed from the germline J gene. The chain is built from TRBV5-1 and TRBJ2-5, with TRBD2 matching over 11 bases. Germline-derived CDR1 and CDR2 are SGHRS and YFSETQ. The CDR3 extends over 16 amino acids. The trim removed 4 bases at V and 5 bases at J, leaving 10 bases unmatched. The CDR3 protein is CASSRLLAGVGETQYF. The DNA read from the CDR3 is TGCGCCAGCAGCCGACTACTAGCGGGAGTGGGGGAGACC.

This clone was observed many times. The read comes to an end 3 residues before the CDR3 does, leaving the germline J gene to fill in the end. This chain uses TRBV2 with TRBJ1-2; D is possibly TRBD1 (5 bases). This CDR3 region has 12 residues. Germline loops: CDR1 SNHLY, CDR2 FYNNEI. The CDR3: CAGRRGSTGYTF. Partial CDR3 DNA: TGTGCCGGGAGAAGGGGCAGTACGGGC.

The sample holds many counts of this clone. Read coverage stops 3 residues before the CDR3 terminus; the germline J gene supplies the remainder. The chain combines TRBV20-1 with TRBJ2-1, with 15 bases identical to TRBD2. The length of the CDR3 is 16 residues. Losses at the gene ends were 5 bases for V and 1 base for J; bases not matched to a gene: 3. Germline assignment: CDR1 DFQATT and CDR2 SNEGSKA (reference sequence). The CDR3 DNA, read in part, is TGCAGTGCTTCCGGGACTAGCGGGAGGTCCTACAATGAG. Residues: CSASGTSGRSYNE. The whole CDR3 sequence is CSASGTSGRSYNEQFF.

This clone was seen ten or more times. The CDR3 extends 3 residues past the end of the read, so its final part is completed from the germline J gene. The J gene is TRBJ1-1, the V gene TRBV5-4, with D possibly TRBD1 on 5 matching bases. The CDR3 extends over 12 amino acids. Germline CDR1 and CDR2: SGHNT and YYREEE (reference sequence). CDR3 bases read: TGTGCCAGCAGCTCACGGGGGGTTCGA. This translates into CASSSRGVR. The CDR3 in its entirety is CASSSRGVRAFF.

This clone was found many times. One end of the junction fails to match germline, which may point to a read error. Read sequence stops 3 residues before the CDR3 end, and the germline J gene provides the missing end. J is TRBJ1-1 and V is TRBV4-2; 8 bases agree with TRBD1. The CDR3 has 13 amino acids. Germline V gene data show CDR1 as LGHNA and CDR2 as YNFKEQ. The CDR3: CASSTGGETEAFF. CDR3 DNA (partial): TGCGCCAGCAGCACAGGGGGGGAGACTGAA.

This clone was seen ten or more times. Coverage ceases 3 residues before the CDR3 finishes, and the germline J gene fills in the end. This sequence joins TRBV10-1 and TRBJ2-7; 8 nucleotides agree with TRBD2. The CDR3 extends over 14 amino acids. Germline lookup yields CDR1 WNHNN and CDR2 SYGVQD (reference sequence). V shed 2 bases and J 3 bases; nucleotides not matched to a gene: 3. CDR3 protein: CASSESGRGYEQYF. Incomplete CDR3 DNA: TGCGCCAGCAGTGAGAGCGGGAGAGGCTACGAG.

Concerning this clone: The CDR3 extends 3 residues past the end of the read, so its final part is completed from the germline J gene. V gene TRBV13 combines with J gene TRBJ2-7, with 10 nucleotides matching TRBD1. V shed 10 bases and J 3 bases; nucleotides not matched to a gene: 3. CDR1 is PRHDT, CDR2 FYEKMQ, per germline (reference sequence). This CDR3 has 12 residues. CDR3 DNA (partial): TGTGCCACCGGACAGGGGGGCTACGAG. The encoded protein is CATGQGGYE. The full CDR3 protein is CATGQGGYEQYF.

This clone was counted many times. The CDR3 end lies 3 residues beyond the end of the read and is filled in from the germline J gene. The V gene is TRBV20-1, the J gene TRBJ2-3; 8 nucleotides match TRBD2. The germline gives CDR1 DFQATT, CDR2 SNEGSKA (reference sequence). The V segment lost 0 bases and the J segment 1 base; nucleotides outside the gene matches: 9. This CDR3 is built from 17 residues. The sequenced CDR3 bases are TGCAGTGCTAGAGACCTAGCGGGTTTGGGGGGCACAGATACG. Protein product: CSARDLAGLGGTDT. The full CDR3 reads CSARDLAGLGGTDTQYF.

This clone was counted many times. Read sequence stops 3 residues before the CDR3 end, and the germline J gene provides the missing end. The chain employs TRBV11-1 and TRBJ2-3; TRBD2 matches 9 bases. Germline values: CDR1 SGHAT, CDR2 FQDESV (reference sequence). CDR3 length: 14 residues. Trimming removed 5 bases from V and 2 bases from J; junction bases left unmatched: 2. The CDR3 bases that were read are TGTGCCAGCAGCAGGACTAGCGTCACAGATACG. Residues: CASSRTSVTDT. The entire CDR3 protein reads CASSRTSVTDTQYF.

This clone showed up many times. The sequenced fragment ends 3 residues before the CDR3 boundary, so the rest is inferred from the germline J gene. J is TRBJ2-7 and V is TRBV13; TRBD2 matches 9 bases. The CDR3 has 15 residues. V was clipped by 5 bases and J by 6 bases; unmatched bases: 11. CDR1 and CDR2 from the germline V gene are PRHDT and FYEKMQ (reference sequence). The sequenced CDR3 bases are TGTGCCAGCAGCCCGATTGGGGGTAGCGGGAGCGAG. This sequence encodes CASSPIGGSGSE. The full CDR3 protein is CASSPIGGSGSEQYF.

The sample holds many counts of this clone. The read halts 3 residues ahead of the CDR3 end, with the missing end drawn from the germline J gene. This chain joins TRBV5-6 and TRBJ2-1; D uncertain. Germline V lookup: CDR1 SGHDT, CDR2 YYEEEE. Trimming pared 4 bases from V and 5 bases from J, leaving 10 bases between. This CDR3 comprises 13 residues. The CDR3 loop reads CASSPGWDNEQFF. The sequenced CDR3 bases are TGTGCCAGCAGCCCAGGTTGGGACAATGAG.

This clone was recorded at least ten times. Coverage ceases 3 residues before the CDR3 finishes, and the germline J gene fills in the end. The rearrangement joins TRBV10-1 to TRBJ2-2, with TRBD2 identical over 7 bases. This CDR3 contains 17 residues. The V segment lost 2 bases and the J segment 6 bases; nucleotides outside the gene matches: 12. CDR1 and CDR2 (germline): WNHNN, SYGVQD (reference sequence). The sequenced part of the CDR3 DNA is TGCGCCAGCAGTGAGAACGGTTGGGCGGGAGAGGCCGGGGAG. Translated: CASSENGWAGEAGE. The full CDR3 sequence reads CASSENGWAGEAGELFF.

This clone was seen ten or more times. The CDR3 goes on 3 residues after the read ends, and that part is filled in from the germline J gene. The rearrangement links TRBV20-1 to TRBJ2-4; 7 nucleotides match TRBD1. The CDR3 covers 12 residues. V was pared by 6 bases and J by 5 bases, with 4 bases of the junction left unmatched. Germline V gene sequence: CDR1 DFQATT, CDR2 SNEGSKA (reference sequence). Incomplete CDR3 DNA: TGCAGTGCAGGGGGCGCTGAAAACATT. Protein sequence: CSAGGAENI. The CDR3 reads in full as CSAGGAENIQYF.

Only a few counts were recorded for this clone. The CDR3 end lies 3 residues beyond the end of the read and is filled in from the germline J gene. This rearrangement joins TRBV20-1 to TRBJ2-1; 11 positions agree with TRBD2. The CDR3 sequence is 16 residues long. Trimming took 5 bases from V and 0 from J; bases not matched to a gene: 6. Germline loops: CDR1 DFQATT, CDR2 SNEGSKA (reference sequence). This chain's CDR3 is CSAGTSGKASYNEQFF. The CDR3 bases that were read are TGCAGTGCTGGGACTAGCGGAAAAGCCTCCTACAATGAG.

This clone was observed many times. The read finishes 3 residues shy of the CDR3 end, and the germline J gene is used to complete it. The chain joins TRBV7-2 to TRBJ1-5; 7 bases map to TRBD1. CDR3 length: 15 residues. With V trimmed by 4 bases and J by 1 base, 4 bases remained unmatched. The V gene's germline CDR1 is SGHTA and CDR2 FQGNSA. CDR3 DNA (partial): TGTGCCAGCAGCTCACAGGGGACCAGCAATCAGCCC. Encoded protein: CASSSQGTSNQP. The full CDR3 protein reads CASSSQGTSNQPQHF.

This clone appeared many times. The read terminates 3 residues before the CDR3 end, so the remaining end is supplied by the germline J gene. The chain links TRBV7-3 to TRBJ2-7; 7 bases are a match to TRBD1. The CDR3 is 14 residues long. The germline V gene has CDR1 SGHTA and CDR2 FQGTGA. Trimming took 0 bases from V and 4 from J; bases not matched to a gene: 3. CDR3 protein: CASSLTGGSYEQYF. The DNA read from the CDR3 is TGTGCCAGCAGCTTAACAGGGGGCTCTTACGAG.

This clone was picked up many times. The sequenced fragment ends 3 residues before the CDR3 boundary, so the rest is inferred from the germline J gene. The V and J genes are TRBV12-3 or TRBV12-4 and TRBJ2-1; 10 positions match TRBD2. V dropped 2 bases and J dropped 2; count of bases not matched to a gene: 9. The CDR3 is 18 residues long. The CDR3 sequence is CASSLPRNSGRPYNEQFF. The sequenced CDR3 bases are TGTGCCAGCAGTTTACCCCGAAATAGCGGGAGGCCCTACAATGAG.

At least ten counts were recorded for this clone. CDR3 bases read: TGCGCCAGCAGCTTGGACGGGACTACTACAGATACG. It specifies CASSLDGTTTDT. From start to end, the CDR3 is CASSLDGTTTDTQYF. This chain joins TRBV5-1 and TRBJ2-3; 7 positions agree with TRBD2. The read terminates 3 residues before the CDR3 end, so the remaining end is supplied by the germline J gene. Unmatched junction bases numbered 4, after V lost 0 bases and J lost 3 bases. Germline-derived CDR1 and CDR2 are SGHRS and YFSETQ. This CDR3 comprises 15 residues.

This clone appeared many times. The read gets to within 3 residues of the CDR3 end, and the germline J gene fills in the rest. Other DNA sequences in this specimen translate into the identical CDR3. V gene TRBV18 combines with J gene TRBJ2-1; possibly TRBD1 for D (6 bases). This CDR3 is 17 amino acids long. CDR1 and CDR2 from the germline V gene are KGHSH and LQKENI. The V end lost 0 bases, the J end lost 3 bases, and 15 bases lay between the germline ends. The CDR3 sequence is CASSPPEWDKYYNEQFF. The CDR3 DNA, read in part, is TGTGCCAGCTCACCACCGGAATGGGACAAGTACTACAATGAG.

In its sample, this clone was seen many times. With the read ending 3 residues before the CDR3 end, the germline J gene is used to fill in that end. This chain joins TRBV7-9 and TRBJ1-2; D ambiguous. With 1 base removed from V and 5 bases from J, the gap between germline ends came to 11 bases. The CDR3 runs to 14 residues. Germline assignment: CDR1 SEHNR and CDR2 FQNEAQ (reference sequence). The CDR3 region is CASSLDPRHYGYTF. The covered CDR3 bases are TGTGCCAGCAGCTTAGACCCTCGACATTATGGC.

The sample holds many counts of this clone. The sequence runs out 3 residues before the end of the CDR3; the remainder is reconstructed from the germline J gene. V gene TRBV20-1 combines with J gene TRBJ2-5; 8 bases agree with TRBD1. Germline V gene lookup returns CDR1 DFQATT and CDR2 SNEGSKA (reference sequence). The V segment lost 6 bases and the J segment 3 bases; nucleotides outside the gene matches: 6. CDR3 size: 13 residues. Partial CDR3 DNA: TGCAGTGCAGACTACAGGGGGAAAGAGACC. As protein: CSADYRGKET. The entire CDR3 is CSADYRGKETQYF.

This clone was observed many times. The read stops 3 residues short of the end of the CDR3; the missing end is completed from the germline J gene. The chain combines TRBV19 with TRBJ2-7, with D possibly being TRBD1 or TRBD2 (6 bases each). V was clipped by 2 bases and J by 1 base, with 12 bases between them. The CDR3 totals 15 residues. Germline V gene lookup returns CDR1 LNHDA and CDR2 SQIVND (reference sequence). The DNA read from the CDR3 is TGTGCCAGTAGTATACAGGGGAGGCAGTCCTACGAG. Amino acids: CASSIQGRQSYE. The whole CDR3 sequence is CASSIQGRQSYEQYF.